A single sample gave rise to the 30 T cell receptor beta chains below, sequenced in a study of shared clonotypes between healthy human individuals. Repertoires were generated with immunoSEQ multiplex PCR, while TCRdb's copy carries only in-frame clones and drops some. This sample has approximately 700,000 clones, with around 78% found just once. The sequenced sample consisted of memory CD4+ T cells sorted from blood. Subset specified: CD45RA-negative fraction. These receptors were obtained from a young woman in good health.

V usage is TRBV28 and J usage is TRBJ1-2, with D hard to call. The CDR3 has 15 amino acids. The V end lost 4 bases, the J end lost 2 bases, and 14 bases lay between the germline ends. Germline CDR1 MDHEN, CDR2 SYDVKM. CDR3 protein: CASSSASEGNYGYTF. CDR3 nucleotide sequence: TGTGCCAGCAGTTCCGCCTCTGAAGGAAACTATGGCTACACCTTC.

The J gene is TRBJ1-1, the V gene TRBV6-6; D uncertain. The CDR3 is made up of 15 amino acids. V lost 2 bases and J 2 bases, leaving 12 bases between the germline ends. CDR1 and CDR2 (germline): MNHNY, SVGAGI (reference sequence). CDR3 sequence reads: CASSYMAAVNTEAFF. The CDR3 bases are TGTGCCAGCAGTTACATGGCAGCGGTTAACACTGAAGCTTTCTTT.

Only a few counts were recorded for this clone. The sample contains more than one DNA sequence encoding this CDR3. The V gene is TRBV29-1, the J gene TRBJ2-7, with 10 bases lining up with TRBD2. Trimming removed 2 bases from V and 4 bases from J; junction bases left unmatched: 5. Per germline, CDR1 SQVTM and CDR2 ANQGSEA. CDR3 length equals 14 residues. The CDR3 nucleotides are TGCAGCGTTGAACTAGCGGGGGCCGGGTACGAGCAGTACTTC. Protein sequence: CSVELAGAGYEQYF.

The rearrangement joins TRBV28 to TRBJ2-3; the match to TRBD2 covers 9 bases. The V gene end was trimmed by 6 bases and the J gene end by 4 bases; junction bases not matched to a gene: 17. This CDR3 has 18 amino acids. From germline, CDR1 is MDHEN and CDR2 SYDVKM. CDR3 nucleotide sequence: TGTGCCAGCAGCTCGACGATAGCGGGAGCGATCTGGGCAGATACGCAGTATTTT. Translation gives CASSSTIAGAIWADTQYF.

The CDR3 reads CASRIAGGMEQYF. As DNA, the CDR3 is TGTGCCAGCAGGATAGCGGGAGGGATGGAGCAGTACTTC. The V and J genes are TRBV28 and TRBJ2-7, with 11 bases lining up with TRBD2. Germline CDR1 is MDHEN and CDR2 is SYDVKM. V lost 6 bases and J lost 7; bases outside the gene matches: 5. The CDR3 extends over 13 amino acids. Together with reference TRBV28 and TRBJ2-7, the CDR3 gives the full variable domain: DVKVTQSSRYLVKRTGEKVFLECVQDMDHENMFWYRQDPGLGLRLIYFSYDVKMKEKGDIPEGYSVSREKKERFSLILESASTNQTSMYLCASRIAGGMEQYFGPGTRLTVT.

The genes are TRBV4-1 and TRBJ2-1, with D possibly being TRBD2 (5 bases). The ends were cut back, 1 base at V and 10 bases at J, with 17 bases in the middle. The CDR3 covers 15 residues. From germline, CDR1 is MGHRA and CDR2 YSYEKL. For the CDR3, the DNA is TGCGCCAGCAGCCAAGGCCTCATCGCGAGGGTAGAGCAGTTCTTC. Encoded protein: CASSQGLIARVEQFF.

V is TRBV28 and J is TRBJ1-5; D is uncertain. Germline V lookup: CDR1 MDHEN, CDR2 SYDVKM. Deletions cut 7 bases from V and 15 bases from J, with 19 bases between. There are 12 residues in the CDR3. CDR3 DNA: TGTGCCAGCAAGTTTAAAGTCGGGGTCGGGCATTTT. It encodes CASKFKVGVGHF.

With respect to this clone: A far larger clone is just one base off, so this is likely a read error. At the DNA level, this CDR3 is encoded by other sequences in the same sample as well. The chain employs TRBV5-1 and TRBJ2-3; D is perhaps TRBD1 (6 bases). Germline CDR1 and CDR2: SGHRS and YFSETQ. The CDR3 has 14 residues. The CDR3: CASSGGQLLDTQYF. The DNA for the CDR3 is TGTGCCAGCAGCGGTGGACAGCTCCTAGATACGCAGTATTTT.

CDR3 loop: CASSPRGLGSGEQYF. The CDR3 DNA follows: TGTGCCAGCAGCCCGCGTGGACTAGGGAGCGGCGAGCAGTACTTC. V and J are TRBV28 and TRBJ2-7, with 7 bases identical to TRBD2. The CDR3 covers 15 residues. V shed 6 bases and J 6 bases; nucleotides not matched to a gene: 14. Germline V gives CDR1 MDHEN, CDR2 SYDVKM.

The chain employs TRBV7-9 and TRBJ2-2; 8 positions agree with TRBD1. Germline loops: CDR1 SEHNR, CDR2 FQNEAQ (reference sequence). This CDR3 comprises 16 residues. The V and J ends lost 4 bases and 0 bases, in that order; junction bases with no gene match: 4. The CDR3, as DNA: TGTGCCAGCAGCTCACCAGGGGGCGCGAACACCGGGGAGCTGTTTTTT. This encodes CASSSPGGANTGELFF.

This clone has at least ten counts. This chain joins TRBV4-1 and TRBJ2-7, with 8 bases lining up with TRBD2. The CDR3 totals 16 residues. Germline CDR1 is MGHRA and CDR2 is YSYEKL. V lost 1 base and J lost 2; bases outside the gene matches: 7. The CDR3 region has the DNA TGCGCCAGCAGCCAAGGGGACGGAGCGGGGGCCTACGAGCAGTACTTC. This codes for CASSQGDGAGAYEQYF.

The chain couples TRBV18 to TRBJ1-2; D remains ambiguous. From germline, CDR1 is KGHSH and CDR2 LQKENI. CDR3 size: 13 residues. V was shortened by 3 bases and J by 6 bases, with 11 bases between the two germline ends. The DNA for the CDR3 is TGTGCCAGCTCACCCGGTGTCACAAATGGCTACACCTTC. This codes for CASSPGVTNGYTF.

The J gene is TRBJ2-5, the V gene TRBV4-2, with D possibly being TRBD2 (6 bases). The CDR3 consists of 15 residues. Germline V gives CDR1 LGHNA, CDR2 YNFKEQ. V was clipped by 1 base and J by 7 bases, with 16 bases between them. CDR3 DNA: TGTGCCAGCAGCCAAGTGCTGGCTGGGGGGTCGACCCAGTACTTC. It yields the protein CASSQVLAGGSTQYF.

The chain carries TRBV7-9 and TRBJ2-5; D is undetermined. V lost 5 bases to trimming and J lost 2 bases, with 6 bases between them. The CDR3 has 12 residues. Germline V gene sequence: CDR1 SEHNR, CDR2 FQNEAQ (reference sequence). The CDR3 DNA follows: TGTGCCAGCAGCGCAGCTCAAGAGACCCAGTACTTC. Its translation is CASSAAQETQYF.

This clone was detected once. The chain uses TRBV5-1 and TRBJ2-3, with D possibly being TRBD1 (5 bases). V was clipped by 3 bases and J by 2 bases, with 10 bases between them. Germline V CDR1 and CDR2: SGHRS, YFSETQ. This CDR3 comprises 14 residues. The DNA for the CDR3 is TGCGCCAGCAGCTCTGACAGCAACACAGATACGCAGTATTTT. This gives the protein CASSSDSNTDTQYF.

The table lists this clone with a few counts. The rearrangement links TRBV5-1 to TRBJ2-7, with 9 positions matching TRBD2. This CDR3 has 13 residues. V lost 1 base, J lost 6 bases, and 2 bases stayed unmatched. Germline CDR1 reads SGHRS; CDR2 reads YFSETQ. The CDR3 DNA is TGCGCCAGCAGCTTGTTTAGCGGGAGCGAGCAGTACTTC. Encoded protein: CASSLFSGSEQYF. The variable domain in full, completed from reference TRBV5-1 and TRBJ2-7, reads KAGVTQTPRYLIKTRGQQVTLSCSPISGHRSVSWYQQTPGQGLQFLFEYFSETQRNKGNFPGRFSGRQFSNSRSEMNVSTLELGDSALYLCASSLFSGSEQYFGPGTRLTVT.

J is TRBJ1-5 and V is TRBV19; D is ambiguous. Germline V gene sequence: CDR1 LNHDA, CDR2 SQIVND (reference sequence). The CDR3 totals 13 residues. Trimming left V 5 bases short and J 7 bases short, with 12 bases between. CDR3 nucleotide sequence: TGTGCCAGTAGTCTGGGCTGGGGACAGCCCCAGCATTTT. Its translation is CASSLGWGQPQHF. Combining the CDR3 with reference TRBV19 and TRBJ1-5 gives the whole variable domain DGGITQSPKYLFRKEGQNVTLSCEQNLNHDAMYWYRQDPGQGLRLIYYSQIVNDFQKGDIAEGYSVSREKKESFPLTVTSAQKNPTAFYLCASSLGWGQPQHFGDGTRLSIL.

This clone was counted once. V gene TRBV28 combines with J gene TRBJ2-6, with D unclear. The CDR3 extends over 13 amino acids. V was pared by 9 bases and J by 0 bases, with 6 bases between. Germline CDR1 reads MDHEN; CDR2 reads SYDVKM. In DNA form, the CDR3 reads TGTGCCAGTCACCTCTCTGGGGCCAACGTCCTGACTTTC. As protein: CASHLSGANVLTF.

This clone was seen a few times. The chain couples TRBV2 to TRBJ2-2; D is unresolved. Looked up from germline, CDR1 is SNHLY and CDR2 is FYNNEI. V lost 4 bases and J 0 bases, leaving 9 bases between the germline ends. CDR3 length: 15 amino acids. The CDR3 region has the DNA TGTGCCAGCAGTGTTCCAGGCGCGAACACCGGGGAGCTGTTTTTT. Protein sequence: CASSVPGANTGELFF.

The chain links TRBV6-6 to TRBJ2-7; 9 nucleotides align to TRBD1. CDR1 and CDR2 from the germline V gene are MNHNY and SVGAGI (reference sequence). This CDR3 is 15 amino acids long. The V segment lost 6 bases and the J segment 3 bases; nucleotides outside the gene matches: 9. In DNA form, the CDR3 reads TGTGCCAGCAGACCGGGACAGGGTTTGATCTACGAGCAGTACTTC. This encodes CASRPGQGLIYEQYF.

The chain carries TRBV14 and TRBJ1-4, with 9 bases aligning to TRBD1. The CDR3 length is 15 residues. CDR1 and CDR2 from the germline V gene are SGHDN and FVKESK. J was trimmed by 4 bases and V by 2 bases; bases with no gene match: 2. CDR3 region: CASSQWDRDNEKLFF. CDR3 bases: TGTGCCAGCAGCCAATGGGACAGGGATAATGAAAAACTGTTTTTT.

The gene calls are TRBV6-4 and TRBJ2-3; 7 nucleotides line up with TRBD2. The CDR3 extends over 22 amino acids. The junction had 24 bases not matched to a gene; V was cut back by 1 base and J by 2 bases. The germline V gene encodes CDR1 MRHNA and CDR2 SNTAGT. CDR3 amino acids: CASSDFRSGLAVKCLATDTQYF. CDR3 coding DNA: TGTGCCAGCAGTGACTTCCGTTCTGGTCTAGCGGTCAAATGTTTGGCCACAGATACGCAGTATTTT.

This sequence joins TRBV19 and TRBJ2-7; a possible D gene is TRBD1 (6 bases). The length of the CDR3 is 15 residues. CDR1 LNHDA and CDR2 SQIVND come from the germline V gene (reference sequence). V shed 5 bases and J shed 0 bases, with 14 bases lying between them. CDR3 amino acids: CASSPGDTSSYEQYF. In DNA form, the CDR3 reads TGTGCCAGTAGTCCAGGGGACACCTCCTCCTACGAGCAGTACTTC. Supplemented by reference TRBV19 and TRBJ2-7, the full variable domain reads DGGITQSPKYLFRKEGQNVTLSCEQNLNHDAMYWYRQDPGQGLRLIYYSQIVNDFQKGDIAEGYSVSREKKESFPLTVTSAQKNPTAFYLCASSPGDTSSYEQYFGPGTRLTVT.

Regarding this clone: A junction boundary mismatches the germline segment, possibly from a read error. This chain uses TRBV11-2 with TRBJ2-7; TRBD2 agrees at 8 bases. This CDR3 comprises 16 residues. From germline, CDR1 is SGHAT and CDR2 FQNNGV. CDR3 loop: CASRLAGTSASYEQYF. The CDR3 DNA is TGTGCCAGCAGATTAGCGGGAACATCCGCTTCCTACGAGCAGTACTTC.

The CDR3 bases are TGCAGCGTTGAACCAGGAGGATTACGAGGCTACACCTTC. Its protein is CSVEPGGLRGYTF. This sequence joins TRBV29-1 and TRBJ1-2; D gene uncertain. V lost 2 bases, J lost 8 bases, and 15 bases lay in between. The CDR3 contains 13 residues. The germline V gene has CDR1 SQVTM and CDR2 ANQGSEA.

The rearrangement links TRBV28 to TRBJ1-4; D remains unclear. V was clipped by 7 bases and J by 10 bases, with 19 bases between them. From germline, CDR1 is MDHEN and CDR2 SYDVKM. CDR3 length: 14 amino acids. The CDR3 DNA reads as TGTGCCAGCACCCCCCCCGGACTCAGTGGAAAACTGTTTTTT. It translates to CASTPPGLSGKLFF.

This rearrangement joins TRBV10-1 to TRBJ2-7, with D unresolved. CDR1 WNHNN and CDR2 SYGVQD come from the germline V gene (reference sequence). Trimming took 0 bases from V and 2 from J, leaving 5 bases between them. The CDR3 runs 13 residues. The CDR3 DNA reads as TGCGCCAGCAGTGAGTCGGGTACCTACGAGCAGTACTTC. Its translation: CASSESGTYEQYF.

As to this clone: At the DNA level, this CDR3 is encoded by other sequences in the same sample as well. The rearrangement uses TRBV6-5 and TRBJ1-1; D possibly corresponds to TRBD1 (6 bases). V was trimmed by 3 bases and J by 4 bases, leaving 15 bases between them. The CDR3 covers 15 residues. In germline, CDR1 is MNHEY, CDR2 SVGAGI. CDR3 coding DNA: TGTGCCAGCAGTTATTCCGGCAGGGGCGTCACTGAAGCTTTCTTT. Translating gives CASSYSGRGVTEAFF.

This clone was observed many times. This sample also contains other DNA sequences that code for the same CDR3. The chain is built from TRBV27 and TRBJ2-7; D is possibly TRBD1 (6 bases). V lost 3 bases to trimming and J lost 2 bases, with 11 bases between them. In germline, CDR1 is MNHEY, CDR2 SMNVEV (reference sequence). The CDR3 has 14 amino acids. CDR3 in DNA: TGTGCCAGCAGTTTCTCCCAGGGGCCCTACGAGCAGTACTTC. Protein product: CASSFSQGPYEQYF.

V is TRBV18 and J is TRBJ2-1; D assignment may be TRBD1 or TRBD2 (6 bases each). Germline CDR1 is KGHSH and CDR2 is LQKENI. Deletions cut 5 bases from V and 2 bases from J, with 13 bases between. The CDR3 totals 15 residues. As DNA, the CDR3 is TGTGCCAGCTCAAGGCGGGACACGGCCTACAATGAGCAGTTCTTC. This translates into CASSRRDTAYNEQFF.